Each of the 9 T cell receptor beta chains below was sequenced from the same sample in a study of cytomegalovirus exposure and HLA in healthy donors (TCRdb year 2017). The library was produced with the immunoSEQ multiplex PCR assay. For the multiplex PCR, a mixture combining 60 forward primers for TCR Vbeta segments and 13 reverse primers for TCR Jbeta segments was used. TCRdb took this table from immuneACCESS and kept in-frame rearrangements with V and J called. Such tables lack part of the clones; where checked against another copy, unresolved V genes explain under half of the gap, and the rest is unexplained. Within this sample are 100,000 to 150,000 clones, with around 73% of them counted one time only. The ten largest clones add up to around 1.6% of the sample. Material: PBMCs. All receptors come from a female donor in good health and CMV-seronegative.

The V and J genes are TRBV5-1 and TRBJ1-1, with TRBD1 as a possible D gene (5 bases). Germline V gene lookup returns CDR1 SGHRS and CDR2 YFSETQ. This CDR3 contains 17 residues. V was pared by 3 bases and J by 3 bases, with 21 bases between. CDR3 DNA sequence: TGCGCCAGCAGCTCGGTCAGGGCGGGGCCCGGAGACACTGAAGCTTTCTTT. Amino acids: CASSSVRAGPGDTEAFF.

The CDR3: CAWSAPGQGFSEQYF. CDR3 bases: TGTGCCTGGAGTGCCCCGGGACAGGGCTTCTCCGAGCAGTACTTC. The rearrangement uses TRBV30 and TRBJ2-5; the match to TRBD1 covers 9 bases. Gene TRBJ2-7 matches the end of the DNA better, so the J call may be wrong. The germline V gene encodes CDR1 GTSNPN and CDR2 SVGIG (reference sequence). This CDR3 has 15 residues.

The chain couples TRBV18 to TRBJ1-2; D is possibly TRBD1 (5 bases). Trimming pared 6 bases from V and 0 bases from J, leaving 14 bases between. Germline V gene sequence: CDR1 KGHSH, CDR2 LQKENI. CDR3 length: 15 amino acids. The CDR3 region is CASSPAGPTNYGYTF. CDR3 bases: TGTGCCAGCTCCCCAGCGGGGCCTACTAACTATGGCTACACCTTC.

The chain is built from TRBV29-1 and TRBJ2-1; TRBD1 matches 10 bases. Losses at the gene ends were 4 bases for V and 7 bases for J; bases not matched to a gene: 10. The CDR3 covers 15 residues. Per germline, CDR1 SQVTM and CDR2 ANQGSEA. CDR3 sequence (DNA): TGCAGCGTTGGACGGGACAGGGGTGACTTAAATGAGCAGTTCTTC. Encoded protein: CSVGRDRGDLNEQFF.

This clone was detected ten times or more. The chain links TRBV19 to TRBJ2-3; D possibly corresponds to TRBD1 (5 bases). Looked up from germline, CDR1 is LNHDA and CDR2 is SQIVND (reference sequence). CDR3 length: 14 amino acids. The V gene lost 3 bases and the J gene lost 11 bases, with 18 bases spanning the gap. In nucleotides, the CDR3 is TGTGCCAGTAGTATGAGCCTCGACAGTTTGGGGCAGTATTTT. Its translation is CASSMSLDSLGQYF.

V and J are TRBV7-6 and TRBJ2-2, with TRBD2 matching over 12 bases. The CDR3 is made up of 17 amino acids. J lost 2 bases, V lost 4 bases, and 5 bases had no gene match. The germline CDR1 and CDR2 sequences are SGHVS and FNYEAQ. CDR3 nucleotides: TGTGCCAGCAGCTGGGAGACTAGCGGGAGCAACACCGGGGAGCTGTTTTTT. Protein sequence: CASSWETSGSNTGELFF.

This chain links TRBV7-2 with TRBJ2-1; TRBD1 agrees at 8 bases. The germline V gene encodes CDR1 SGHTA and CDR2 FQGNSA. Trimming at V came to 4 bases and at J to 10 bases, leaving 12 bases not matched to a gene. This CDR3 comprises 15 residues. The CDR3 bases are TGTGCCAGCAGCTCCCAGCCGACAGGGGATAACGAGCAGTTCTTC. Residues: CASSSQPTGDNEQFF.

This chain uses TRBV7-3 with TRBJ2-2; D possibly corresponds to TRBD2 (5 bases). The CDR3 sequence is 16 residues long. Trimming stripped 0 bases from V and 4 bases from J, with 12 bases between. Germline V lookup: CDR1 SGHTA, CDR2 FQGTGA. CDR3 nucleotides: TGTGCCAGCAGCTTAACTGCGGGTACGGGCACCGGGGAGCTGTTTTTT. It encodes CASSLTAGTGTGELFF.

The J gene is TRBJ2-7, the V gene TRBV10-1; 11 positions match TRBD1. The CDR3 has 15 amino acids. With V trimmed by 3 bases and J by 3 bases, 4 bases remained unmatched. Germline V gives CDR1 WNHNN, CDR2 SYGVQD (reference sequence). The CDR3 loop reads CASSEKGQGVYEQYF. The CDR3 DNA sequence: TGCGCCAGCAGTGAAAAGGGACAGGGGGTCTACGAGCAGTACTTC.